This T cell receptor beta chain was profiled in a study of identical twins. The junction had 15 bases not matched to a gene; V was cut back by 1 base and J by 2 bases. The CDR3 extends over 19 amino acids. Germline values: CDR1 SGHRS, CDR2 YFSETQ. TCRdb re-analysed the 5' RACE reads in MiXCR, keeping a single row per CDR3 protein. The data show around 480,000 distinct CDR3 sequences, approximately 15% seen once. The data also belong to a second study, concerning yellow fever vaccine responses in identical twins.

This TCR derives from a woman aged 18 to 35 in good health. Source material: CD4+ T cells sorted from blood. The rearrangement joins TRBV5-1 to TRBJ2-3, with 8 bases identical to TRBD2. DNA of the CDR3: TGCGCCAGCAGCTTGAGAGCCCTTGTCGGGGGGGCTGTCACAGATACGCAGTATTTT. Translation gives CASSLRALVGGAVTDTQYF.